This T cell receptor beta chain emerged from a study of cytomegalovirus exposure and HLA in healthy donors. Notes on the study in general: TCR beta sequences reportedly predicted most subjects' HLA-A and HLA-B alleles accurately. Segments of the TCR beta V type were, in most cases, productive about 90% or about 30% of the time in an earlier analysis. A classifier reportedly called cytomegalovirus status with high sensitivity and specificity.

A note on this clone: Its specificity is unknown. The same CDR3 can be traced to other DNA sequences in this sample.

The PCR ran on 60 Vbeta and 13 Jbeta primers. Measured with immunoSEQ multiplex PCR; TCRdb has only the in-frame clones, and not every one. Its table lists about 52,000 clones. The CDR3 has 16 amino acids. Germline V lookup: CDR1 MDHEN, CDR2 SYDVKM. With V trimmed by 7 bases and J by 4 bases, 9 bases remained unmatched. V is TRBV28 and J is TRBJ1-6; 8 positions match TRBD1. The origin of this receptor is a woman aged 55-70 years in good health and CMV-seropositive. The specimen sequenced was PBMCs. The CDR3: CASKSQGAPYNSPLHF. The CDR3 DNA is TGTGCCAGCAAGAGTCAGGGGGCTCCATATAATTCACCCCTCCACTTT.